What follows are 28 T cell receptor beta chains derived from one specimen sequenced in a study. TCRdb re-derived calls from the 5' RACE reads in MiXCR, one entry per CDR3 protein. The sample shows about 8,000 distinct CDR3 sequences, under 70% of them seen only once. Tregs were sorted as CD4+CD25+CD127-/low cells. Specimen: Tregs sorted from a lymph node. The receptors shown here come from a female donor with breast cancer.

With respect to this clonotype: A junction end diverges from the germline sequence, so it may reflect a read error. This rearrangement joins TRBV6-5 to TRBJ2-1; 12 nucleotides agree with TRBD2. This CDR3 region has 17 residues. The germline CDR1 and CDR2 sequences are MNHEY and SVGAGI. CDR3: CASRYRLAGADYNEQLF. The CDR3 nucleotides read TGTGCCAGCAGGTACAGACTAGCGGGAGCCGACTACAATGAGCAGCTCTTC.

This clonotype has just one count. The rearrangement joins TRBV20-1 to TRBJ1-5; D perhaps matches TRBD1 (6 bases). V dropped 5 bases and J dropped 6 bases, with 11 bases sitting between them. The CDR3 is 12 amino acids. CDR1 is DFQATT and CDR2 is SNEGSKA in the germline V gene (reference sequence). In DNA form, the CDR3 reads TGCAGTGCTGGGACATTGCTTCAGCCCCAGCATTTT. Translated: CSAGTLLQPQHF.

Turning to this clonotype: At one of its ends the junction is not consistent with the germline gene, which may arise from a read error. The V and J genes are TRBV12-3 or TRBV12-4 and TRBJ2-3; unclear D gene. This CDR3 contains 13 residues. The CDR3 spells CASSPGSTDTQFF. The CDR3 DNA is TGTGCCAGCAGCCCCGGCAGCACAGATACGCAGTTTTTT.

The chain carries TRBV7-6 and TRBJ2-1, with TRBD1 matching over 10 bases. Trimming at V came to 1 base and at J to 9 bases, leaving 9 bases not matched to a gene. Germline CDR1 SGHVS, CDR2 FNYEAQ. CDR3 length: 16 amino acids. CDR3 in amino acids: CASSLGGQGTSGEQFF. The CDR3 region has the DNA TGTGCCAGCAGCTTAGGGGGACAGGGGACTTCGGGTGAGCAGTTCTTC.

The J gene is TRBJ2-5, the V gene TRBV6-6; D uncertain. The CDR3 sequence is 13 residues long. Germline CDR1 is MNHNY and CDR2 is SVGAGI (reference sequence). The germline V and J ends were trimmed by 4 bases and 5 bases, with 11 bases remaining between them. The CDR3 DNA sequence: TGTGCCAGCAGTTTTTCCGTGGGGGAGACCCAGTACTTC. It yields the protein CASSFSVGETQYF.

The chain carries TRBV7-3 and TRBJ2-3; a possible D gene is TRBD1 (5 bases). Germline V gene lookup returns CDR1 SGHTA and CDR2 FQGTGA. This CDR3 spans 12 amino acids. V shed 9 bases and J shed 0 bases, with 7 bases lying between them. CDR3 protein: CARTASTDTQYF. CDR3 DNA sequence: TGTGCCAGGACAGCGAGCACAGATACGCAGTATTTT.

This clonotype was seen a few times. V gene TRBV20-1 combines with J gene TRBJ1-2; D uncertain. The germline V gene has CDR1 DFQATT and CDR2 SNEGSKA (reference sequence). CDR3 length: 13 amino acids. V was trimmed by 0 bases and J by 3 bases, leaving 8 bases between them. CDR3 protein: CSARESGDYGYTF. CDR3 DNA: TGCAGTGCTAGAGAGTCTGGGGACTATGGCTACACCTTC.

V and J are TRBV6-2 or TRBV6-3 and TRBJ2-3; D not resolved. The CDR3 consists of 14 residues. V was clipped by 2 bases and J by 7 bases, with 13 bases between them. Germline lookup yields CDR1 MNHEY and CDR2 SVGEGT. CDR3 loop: CASSYPPPRNTQYF. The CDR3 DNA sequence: TGTGCCAGCAGTTACCCACCTCCCCGGAATACGCAGTATTTT.

The CDR3 DNA sequence: TGTGCCAGCAGTTACCGGACGACGAATAATTCACCCCTCCACTTT. This gives the protein CASSYRTTNNSPLHF. The chain links TRBV6-5 to TRBJ1-6; D not resolved. Between the trimmed V and J ends, which lost 2 bases and 5 bases, there was a span of 10 bases. The CDR3 extends over 15 amino acids. CDR1 and CDR2 from the germline V gene are MNHEY and SVGAGI.

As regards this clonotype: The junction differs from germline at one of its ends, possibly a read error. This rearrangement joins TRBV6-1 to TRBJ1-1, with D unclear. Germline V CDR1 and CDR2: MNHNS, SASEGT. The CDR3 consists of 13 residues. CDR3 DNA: TGTGCCTGCAGTGAAGCGCTTCAAAATGAAGCTTTCTTT. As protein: CACSEALQNEAFF.

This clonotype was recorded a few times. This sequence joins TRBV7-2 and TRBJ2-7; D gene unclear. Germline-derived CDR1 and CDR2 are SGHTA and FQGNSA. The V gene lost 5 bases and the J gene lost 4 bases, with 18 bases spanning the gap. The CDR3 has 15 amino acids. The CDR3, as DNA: TGTGCCAGCAGCCTCCGGGCGACTTTCCCTTACGAGCAGTACGTC. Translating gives CASSLRATFPYEQYV.

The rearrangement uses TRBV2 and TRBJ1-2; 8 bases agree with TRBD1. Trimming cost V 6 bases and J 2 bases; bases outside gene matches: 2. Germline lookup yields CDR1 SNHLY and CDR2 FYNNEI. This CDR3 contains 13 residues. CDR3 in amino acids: CASRDRANYGYTF. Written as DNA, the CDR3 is TGTGCCAGCAGGGACAGGGCAAACTATGGCTACACCTTC.

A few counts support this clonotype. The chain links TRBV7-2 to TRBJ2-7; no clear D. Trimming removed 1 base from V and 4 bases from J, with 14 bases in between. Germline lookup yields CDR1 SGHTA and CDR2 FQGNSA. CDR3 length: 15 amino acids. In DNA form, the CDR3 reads TGTGCCAGCAGCTTAGAATTGGACGACCCTTACGAGCAGTACTTC. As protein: CASSLELDDPYEQYF.

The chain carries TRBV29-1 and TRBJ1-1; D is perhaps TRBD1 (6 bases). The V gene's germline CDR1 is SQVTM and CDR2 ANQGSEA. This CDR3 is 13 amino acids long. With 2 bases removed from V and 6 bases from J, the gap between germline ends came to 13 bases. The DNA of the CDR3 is TGCAGCGTTGAAATCGGGGGGGCCGCTGAAGCTTTCTTT. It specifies CSVEIGGAAEAFF.

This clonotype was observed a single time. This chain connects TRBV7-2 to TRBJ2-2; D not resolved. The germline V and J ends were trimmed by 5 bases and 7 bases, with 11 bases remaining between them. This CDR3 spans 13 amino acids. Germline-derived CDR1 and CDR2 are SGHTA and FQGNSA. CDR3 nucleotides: TGTGCCAGCAGCGCCATGGATGGCGGGGAGCTGTTTTTT. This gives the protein CASSAMDGGELFF.

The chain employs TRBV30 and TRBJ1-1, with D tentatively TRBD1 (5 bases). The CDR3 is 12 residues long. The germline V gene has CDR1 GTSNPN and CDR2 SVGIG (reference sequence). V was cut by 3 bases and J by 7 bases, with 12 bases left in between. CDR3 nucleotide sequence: TGTGCCTGGAGACGGGGGATCGGTGAAGCTTTCTTT. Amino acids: CAWRRGIGEAFF.

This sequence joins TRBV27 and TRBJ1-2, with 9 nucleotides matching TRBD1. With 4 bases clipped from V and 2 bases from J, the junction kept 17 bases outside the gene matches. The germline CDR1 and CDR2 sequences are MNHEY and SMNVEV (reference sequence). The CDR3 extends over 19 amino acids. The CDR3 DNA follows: TGTGCCAGCAGTTCCCGATTACAGGGGGCGCAGGGATCCAACTATGGCTACACCTTC. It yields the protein CASSSRLQGAQGSNYGYTF.

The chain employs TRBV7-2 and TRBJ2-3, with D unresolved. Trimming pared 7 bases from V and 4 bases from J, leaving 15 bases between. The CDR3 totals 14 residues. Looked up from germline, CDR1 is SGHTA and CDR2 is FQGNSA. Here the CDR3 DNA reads TGTGCCAGCAACGCCCTACAACCGGCAGATACGCAGTATTTT. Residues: CASNALQPADTQYF.

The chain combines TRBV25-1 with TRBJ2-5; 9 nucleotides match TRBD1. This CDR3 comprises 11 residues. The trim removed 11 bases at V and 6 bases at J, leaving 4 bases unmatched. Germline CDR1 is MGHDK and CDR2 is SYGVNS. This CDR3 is CAAGQGQTQYF. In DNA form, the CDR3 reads TGTGCCGCGGGACAGGGACAGACCCAGTACTTC.

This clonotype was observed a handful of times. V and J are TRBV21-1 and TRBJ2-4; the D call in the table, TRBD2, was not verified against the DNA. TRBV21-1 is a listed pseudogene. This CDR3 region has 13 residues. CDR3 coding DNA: TGTGCCAGCAGCACCGCACAGGAGGGAATTCAGTACTTC. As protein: CASSTAQEGIQYF.

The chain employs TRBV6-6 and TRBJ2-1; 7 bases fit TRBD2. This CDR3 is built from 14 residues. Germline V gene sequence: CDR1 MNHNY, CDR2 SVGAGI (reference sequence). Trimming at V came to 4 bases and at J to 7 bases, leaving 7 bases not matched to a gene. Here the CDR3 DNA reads TGTGCCAGCAGTTCGAGCGGGATGAGTAATGAGCAGTTCTTC. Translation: CASSSSGMSNEQFF.

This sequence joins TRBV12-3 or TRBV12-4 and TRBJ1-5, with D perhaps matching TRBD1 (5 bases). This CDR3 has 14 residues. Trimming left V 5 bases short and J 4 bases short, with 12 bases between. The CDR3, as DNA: TGTGCCAGCAGTCCGCAGGGAGAGAATCAGCCCCAGCATTTT. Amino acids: CASSPQGENQPQHF.

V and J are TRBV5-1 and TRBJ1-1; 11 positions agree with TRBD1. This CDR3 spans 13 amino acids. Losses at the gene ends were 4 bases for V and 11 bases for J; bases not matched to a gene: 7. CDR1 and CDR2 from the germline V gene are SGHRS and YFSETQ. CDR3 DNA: TGCGCCAGCAGCGGCCTCGGGACAGGGGGTGCTTTCTTT. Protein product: CASSGLGTGGAFF. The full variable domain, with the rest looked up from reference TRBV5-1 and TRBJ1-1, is KAGVTQTPRYLIKTRGQQVTLSCSPISGHRSVSWYQQTPGQGLQFLFEYFSETQRNKGNFPGRFSGRQFSNSRSEMNVSTLELGDSALYLCASSGLGTGGAFFGQGTRLTVV.

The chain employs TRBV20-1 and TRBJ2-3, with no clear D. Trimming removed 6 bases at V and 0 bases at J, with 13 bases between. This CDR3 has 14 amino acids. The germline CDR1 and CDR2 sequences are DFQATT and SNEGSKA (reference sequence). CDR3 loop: CSANPQTSTDTQYF. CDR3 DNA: TGCAGTGCAAATCCCCAAACTAGCACAGATACGCAGTATTTT.

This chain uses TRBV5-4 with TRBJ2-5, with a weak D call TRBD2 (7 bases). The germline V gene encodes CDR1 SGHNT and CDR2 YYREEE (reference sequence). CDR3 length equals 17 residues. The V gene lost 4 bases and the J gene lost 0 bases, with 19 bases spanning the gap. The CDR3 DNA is TGTGCCAGCAGCCTCCTTCGCGGGGGCGCTGACCAAGAGACCCAGTACTTC. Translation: CASSLLRGGADQETQYF.

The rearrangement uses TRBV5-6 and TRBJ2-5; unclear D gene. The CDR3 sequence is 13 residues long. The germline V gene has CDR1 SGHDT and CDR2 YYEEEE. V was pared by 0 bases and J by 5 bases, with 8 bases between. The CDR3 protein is CASSLGLGETQYF. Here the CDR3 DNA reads TGTGCCAGCAGCTTGGGCCTGGGGGAGACCCAGTACTTC.

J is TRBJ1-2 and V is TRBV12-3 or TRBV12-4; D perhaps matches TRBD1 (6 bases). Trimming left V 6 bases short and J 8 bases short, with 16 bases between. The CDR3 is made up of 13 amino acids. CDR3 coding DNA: TGTGCCAGCAGCCGAGGGGGGGTAGGAGGCTACACCTTC. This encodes CASSRGGVGGYTF.

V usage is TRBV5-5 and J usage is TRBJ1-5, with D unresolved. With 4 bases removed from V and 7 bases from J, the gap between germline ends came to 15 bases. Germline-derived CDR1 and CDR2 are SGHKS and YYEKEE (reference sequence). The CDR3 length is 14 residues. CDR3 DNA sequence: TGTGCCAGCAGCCCGGCGACCGGCCCGCAGCCCCAGCATTTT. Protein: CASSPATGPQPQHF.